The sample holds one count of the clone carrying this T cell receptor beta chain. The table came from immunoSEQ multiplex PCR; TCRdb's copy has only in-frame clones and leaves some out. The sample lists under 200,000 clones, under 90% seen once, with approximately 15% in the top ten. The record originates from a study of blood T cell repertoires in COVID-19. Study information: Material from acute and convalescent COVID-19 was sourced from the United States, Italy and Spain.

The CDR3 spans 15 residues. The V gene end was trimmed by 5 bases and the J gene end by 5 bases; junction bases not matched to a gene: 3. Per germline, CDR1 SGHRS and CDR2 YFSETQ. V gene TRBV5-1 combines with J gene TRBJ2-1, with TRBD2 identical over 14 bases. The sample taken for sequencing was peripheral blood. The sequence was obtained from a woman between 65 and 79 years old with COVID-19, enrolled during active disease. CDR3 coding DNA: TGCGCCAGCAGTTGGGGACTAGCGGGAGACAATGAGCAGTTCTTC. Its translation is CASSWGLAGDNEQFF.